This is a list of T cell receptor beta chains from one sample in a study of beta chain features in type 1 diabetes. The data were produced by immunoSEQ multiplex PCR, yet TCRdb's version contains in-frame clones alone and is incomplete. The data show about 230,000 clones, over 9.5% seen once. The material sequenced was naive CD4+ T cells from blood. The receptor set was obtained from a woman aged 18-29 years in good health. Both conserved end residues are part of each CDR3. The order of the fields is J gene, V gene, CDR3 length, clone size, D gene, CDR3 DNA, CDR3 protein. D genes are given only for firm matches. A clone size is listed for some rows: how often the clone was seen (once, few, many), or a class if it is expanded.

>TRBJ1-2|TRBV4-1|15|few|.
TGCGCCAGCAGCCAAGATACTTCGCTTAACTATGGCTACACCTTC
CASSQDTSLNYGYTF
>TRBJ2-3|TRBV9|17|.|TRBD1
TGTGCCAGCAGCGTAGGGGGACAGGGGGCGCGAGCAGATACGCAGTATTTT
CASSVGGQGARADTQYF
>TRBJ2-4|TRBV14|12|many|.
TGTGCCAGCTCTACAGGGTGGCACATTCAGTACTTC
CASSTGWHIQYF
>TRBJ1-1|TRBV7-3|14|.|TRBD1
TGTGCCAGCAGCGCACAGGGGGCGAACACTGAAGCTTTCTTT
CASSAQGANTEAFF
>TRBJ1-5|TRBV19|16|.|TRBD1
TGTGCCAGTAGTGCTCGGGACAGGGGATTCCCTCAGCCCCAGCATTTT
CASSARDRGFPQPQHF
>TRBJ1-1|TRBV5-4|15|few|.
TGTGCCAGCAGCTTGAAACAGGGTTACAGCACTGAAGCTTTCTTT
CASSLKQGYSTEAFF
>TRBJ2-3|TRBV6-1|15|.|.
TGTGCCAGCAGTGTCCGAGGCGGGAGCACAGATACGCAGTATTTT
CASSVRGGSTDTQYF
>TRBJ1-2|TRBV6-1|13|.|TRBD1
TGTGCCAGCTTCCGGGACAGGATGGATGGCTACACCTTC
CASFRDRMDGYTF
>TRBJ1-1|TRBV18|12|few|.
TGTGCCAGCTCACTCATTCGCGGGGACGCTTTCTTT
CASSLIRGDAFF
>TRBJ2-5|TRBV6-1|13|.|.
TGTGCCAGCAGTTGGGTACAGAGTGAGACCCAGTACTTC
CASSWVQSETQYF
>TRBJ1-2|TRBV2|13|.|TRBD1
TGTGCCAGCAGTCGACAGGGGAACTATGGCTACACCTTC
CASSRQGNYGYTF
>TRBJ2-4|TRBV28|16|few|.
TGTGCCAGCAGTTTTTACAGGGAGATAGCCAAAAACATTCAGTACTTC
CASSFYREIAKNIQYF
>TRBJ2-1|TRBV5-1|19|few|TRBD2
TGCGCCAGCAGCTTGATGATAAGGACTAGCGGTCCTCCCTACAATGAGCAGTTCTTC
CASSLMIRTSGPPYNEQFF
>TRBJ2-5|TRBV18|13|many|.
TGTGCCAGCTCACCCCAGGGTCAAGAGACCCAGTACTTC
CASSPQGQETQYF
>TRBJ2-5|TRBV27|15|.|.
TGTGCCAGCAGTAAACGTCTAGGTGGTCGTGAGACCCAGTACTTC
CASSKRLGGRETQYF
>TRBJ2-3|TRBV25-1|14|.|TRBD2
TGTGCCAGCAGGCCCGGGACTAGCTTAGATACGCAGTATTTT
CASRPGTSLDTQYF
>TRBJ2-1|TRBV2|14|few|.
TGTGCCAGCAGTGATGGCCCTAGTTCGAATGAGCAGTTCTTC
CASSDGPSSNEQFF
>TRBJ2-1|TRBV27|18|.|TRBD2
TGTGCCAGCAGTTTGACGGACGGGGGACTAGCTGGTGTGGATGAGCAGTTCTTC
CASSLTDGGLAGVDEQFF
>TRBJ2-1|TRBV19|17|.|TRBD2
TGTGCCAGTAGTATGGAACTAGCGGGAGGCTCCTACAATGAGCAGTTCTTC
CASSMELAGGSYNEQFF
>TRBJ2-7|TRBV7-2|15|few|.
TGTGCCAGCAGCTTAGTGACAGGATGGGATTACGAGCAGTACTTC
CASSLVTGWDYEQYF
>TRBJ2-3|TRBV27|14|few|.
TGTGCCAGCAGTTTTGGGGGGTTTACAGATACGCAGTATTTT
CASSFGGFTDTQYF
>TRBJ2-3|TRBV6-1|16|few|TRBD1
TGTGCCAGCAGTGAACTCGGGACAGGGAAATTGGATACGCAGTATTTT
CASSELGTGKLDTQYF
>TRBJ2-3|TRBV6-5|14|few|TRBD2
TGTGCCAGCAGTGCCAGCGGGAGTCCAGATACGCAGTATTTT
CASSASGSPDTQYF
>TRBJ1-2|TRBV5-8|14|.|.
TGTGCCAGCAGCCCTCACCCGGGGAACTATGGCTACACCTTC
CASSPHPGNYGYTF
>TRBJ2-2|TRBV6-5|14|.|TRBD1
TGTGCCAGCGGGTGGGACAGGGTCACCGGGGAGCTGTTTTTT
CASGWDRVTGELFF
>TRBJ1-5|TRBV6-6|15|few|.
TGTGCCAGCAGTGTAGAAAGAGGGCTCAATCAGCCCCAGCATTTT
CASSVERGLNQPQHF
>TRBJ2-1|TRBV5-6|17|few|.
TGTGCCAGCAGCGTCGCAGGGACAAGCTACCTTAACAATGAGCAGTTCTTC
CASSVAGTSYLNNEQFF
>TRBJ2-3|TRBV7-6|15|few|TRBD2
TGTGCCAGCAGCTTCTCCAGCGGGGGCACAGATACGCAGTATTTT
CASSFSSGGTDTQYF
>TRBJ2-2|TRBV4-2|19|.|.
TGTGCCAGCAGCCTAGATAACGGGGGACTGAGGGGAAAACCCGGGGAGCTGTTTTTT
CASSLDNGGLRGKPGELFF
>TRBJ2-7|TRBV11-3|12|.|TRBD1
TGTGCCAGCAGCTTGGGACAGGGCGAGCAGTACTTC
CASSLGQGEQYF
>TRBJ2-3|TRBV5-4|17|few|TRBD1
TGTGCCAGCAGCTTGGGCCGGGACAGCCAAGGCACAGATACGCAGTATTTT
CASSLGRDSQGTDTQYF
>TRBJ2-5|TRBV5-1|15|few|TRBD2
TGCGCCAGCAGCTTGGCCCGGGCGGGAGTGGAGACCCAGTACTTC
CASSLARAGVETQYF
>TRBJ1-1|TRBV7-2|15|few|.
TGTGCCAGCAGCTTAGTAGGTGGGGCAGGAACTGAAGCTTTCTTT
CASSLVGGAGTEAFF
>TRBJ1-5|TRBV27|15|few|TRBD1
TGTGCCAGCAGTCTCACCGGGACAGGCAATCAGCCCCAGCATTTT
CASSLTGTGNQPQHF
>TRBJ1-2|TRBV2|10|.|.
TGTGCCAGCAGTGACAGTGGCTACACCTTC
CASSDSGYTF
>TRBJ1-1|TRBV2|13|.|TRBD1
TGTGCCAGCAGACAGGGGCGCGGCACTGAAGCTTTCTTT
CASRQGRGTEAFF
>TRBJ1-1|TRBV6-5|14|.|.
TGTGCCAGCAGGTCCGGGACACCGAACACTGAAGCTTTCTTT
CASRSGTPNTEAFF
>TRBJ2-1|TRBV7-3|14|few|TRBD2
TGTGCCAGCGCGGGGCGGGGGGAATACAATGAGCAGTTCTTC
CASAGRGEYNEQFF
>TRBJ2-1|TRBV5-1|15|few|TRBD1
TGCGCCAGCAGCACCGGGACAGGGGGCGGGAATGAGCAGTTCTTC
CASSTGTGGGNEQFF
>TRBJ2-5|TRBV6-5|12|.|.
TGTGCCAGCAAGGGGAATCAAGAGACCCAGTACTTC
CASKGNQETQYF
>TRBJ2-5|TRBV19|14|.|TRBD2
TGTGCCAGTACCGTCGGGGGGGGCGCGGAGACCCAGTACTTC
CASTVGGGAETQYF
>TRBJ2-1|TRBV5-6|14|few|TRBD2
TGTGCCAGCAGCTTGACTAGCGGTTACAATGAGCAGTTCTTC
CASSLTSGYNEQFF
>TRBJ2-5|TRBV30|15|.|.
TGTGCCTGGACCAAAGGGAGGCGATTCCAAGAGACCCAGTACTTC
CAWTKGRRFQETQYF